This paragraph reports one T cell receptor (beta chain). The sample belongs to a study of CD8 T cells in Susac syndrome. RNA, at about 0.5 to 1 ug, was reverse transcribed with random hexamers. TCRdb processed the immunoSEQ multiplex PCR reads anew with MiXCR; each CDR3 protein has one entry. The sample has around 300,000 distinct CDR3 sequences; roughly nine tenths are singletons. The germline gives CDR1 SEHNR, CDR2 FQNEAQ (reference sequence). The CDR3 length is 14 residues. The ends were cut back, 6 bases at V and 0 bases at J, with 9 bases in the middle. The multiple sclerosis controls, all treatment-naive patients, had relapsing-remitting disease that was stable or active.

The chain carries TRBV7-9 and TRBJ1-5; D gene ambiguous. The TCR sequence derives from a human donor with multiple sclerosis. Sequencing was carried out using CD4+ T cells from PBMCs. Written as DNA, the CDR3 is TGTGCCAGCAGTCCAGACATTAGCAATCAGCCCCAGCATTTT. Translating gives CASSPDISNQPQHF.